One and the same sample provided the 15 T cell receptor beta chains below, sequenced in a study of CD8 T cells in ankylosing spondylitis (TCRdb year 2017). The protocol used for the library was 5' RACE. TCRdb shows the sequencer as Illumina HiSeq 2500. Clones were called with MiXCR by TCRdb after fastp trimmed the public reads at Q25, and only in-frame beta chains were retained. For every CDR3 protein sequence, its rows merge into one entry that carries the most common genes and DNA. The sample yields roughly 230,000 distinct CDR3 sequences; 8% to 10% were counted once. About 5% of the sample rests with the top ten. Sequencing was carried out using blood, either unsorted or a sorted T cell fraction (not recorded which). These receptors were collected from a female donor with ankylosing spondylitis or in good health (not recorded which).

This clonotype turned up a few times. The CDR3 DNA sequence: TGCAGTGCTGCGGGACTAGCGGAAGAGCAGTTCTTC. Amino acid sequence: CSAAGLAEEQFF. This rearrangement joins TRBV20-1 to TRBJ2-1, with 11 bases matching TRBD2. This CDR3 is 12 amino acids long. V was pared by 5 bases and J by 10 bases, with 4 bases of the junction left unmatched. Germline CDR1 reads DFQATT; CDR2 reads SNEGSKA (reference sequence).

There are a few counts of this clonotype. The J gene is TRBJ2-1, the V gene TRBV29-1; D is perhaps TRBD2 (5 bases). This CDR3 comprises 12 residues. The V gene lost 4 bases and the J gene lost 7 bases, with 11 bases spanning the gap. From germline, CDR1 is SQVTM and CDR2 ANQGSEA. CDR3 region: CSVGGEGNEQFF. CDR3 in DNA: TGCAGCGTTGGGGGTGAGGGAAATGAGCAGTTCTTC.

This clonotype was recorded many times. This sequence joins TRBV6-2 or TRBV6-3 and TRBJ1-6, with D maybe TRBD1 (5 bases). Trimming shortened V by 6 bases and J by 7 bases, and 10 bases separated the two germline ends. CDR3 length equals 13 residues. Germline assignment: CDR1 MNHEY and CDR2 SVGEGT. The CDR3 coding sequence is TGTGCCAGCAGACGGGGACGAAATTCACCCCTCCACTTT. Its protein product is CASRRGRNSPLHF.

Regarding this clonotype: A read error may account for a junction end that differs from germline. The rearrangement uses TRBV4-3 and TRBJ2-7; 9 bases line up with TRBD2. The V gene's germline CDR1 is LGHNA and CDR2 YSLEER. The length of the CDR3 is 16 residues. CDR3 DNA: TGCGCCACCAGCCAAGGGTACGGGACTAGCCCTTACGAGCAGTACTTC. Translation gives CATSQGYGTSPYEQYF.

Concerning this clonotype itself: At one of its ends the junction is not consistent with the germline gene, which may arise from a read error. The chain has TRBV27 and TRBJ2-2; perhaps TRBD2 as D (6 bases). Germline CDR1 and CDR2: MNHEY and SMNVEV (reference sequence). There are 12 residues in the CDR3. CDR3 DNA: TGTGCCAGCGGCCCTAGGGGCGGGGAGCTGCTTTTT. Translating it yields CASGPRGGELLF.

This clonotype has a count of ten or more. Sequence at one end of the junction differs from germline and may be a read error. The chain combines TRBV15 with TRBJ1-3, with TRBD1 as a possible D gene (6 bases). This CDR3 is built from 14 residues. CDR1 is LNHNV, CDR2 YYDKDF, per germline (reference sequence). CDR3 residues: CAARGSTSGNTIYF. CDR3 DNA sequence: TGTGCCGCCAGGGGTTCCACCTCTGGAAACACCATATATTTT. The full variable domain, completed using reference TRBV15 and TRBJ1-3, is DAMVIQNPRYQVTQFGKPVTLSCSQTLNHNVMYWYQQKSSQAPKLLFHYYDKDFNNEADTPDNFQSRRPNTSFCFLDIRSPGLGDTAMYLCAARGSTSGNTIYFGEGSWLTVV.

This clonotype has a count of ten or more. CDR3 loop: CSVGGGVDQPQHF. The CDR3 DNA is TGCAGCGTTGGGGGGGGTGTTGATCAGCCCCAGCATTTT. This sequence joins TRBV29-1 and TRBJ1-5, with D perhaps TRBD1 (5 bases). V shed 4 bases and J shed 5 bases, with 12 bases lying between them. The CDR3 sequence is 13 residues long. Looked up from germline, CDR1 is SQVTM and CDR2 is ANQGSEA.

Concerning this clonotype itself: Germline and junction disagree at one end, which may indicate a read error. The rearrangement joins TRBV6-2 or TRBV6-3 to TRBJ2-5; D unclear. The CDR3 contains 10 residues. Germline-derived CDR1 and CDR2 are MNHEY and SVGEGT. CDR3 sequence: CASRQEAQYF. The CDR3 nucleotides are TGTGCCAGCCGACAAGAGGCCCAGTACTTC.

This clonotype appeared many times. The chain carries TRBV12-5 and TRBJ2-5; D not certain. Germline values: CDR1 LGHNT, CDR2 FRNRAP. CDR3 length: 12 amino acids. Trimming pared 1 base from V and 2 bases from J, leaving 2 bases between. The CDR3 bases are TGTGCTAGTGGTTTGGAACAAGAGACCCAGTACTTC. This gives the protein CASGLEQETQYF.

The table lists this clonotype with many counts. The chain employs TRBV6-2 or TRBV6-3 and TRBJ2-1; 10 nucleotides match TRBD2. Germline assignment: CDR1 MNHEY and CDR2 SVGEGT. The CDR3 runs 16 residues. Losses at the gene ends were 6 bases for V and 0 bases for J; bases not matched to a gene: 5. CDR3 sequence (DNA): TGTGCCAGCAGGCTTCTAGCGGGAGCCTCCTACAATGAGCAGTTCTTC. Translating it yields CASRLLAGASYNEQFF.

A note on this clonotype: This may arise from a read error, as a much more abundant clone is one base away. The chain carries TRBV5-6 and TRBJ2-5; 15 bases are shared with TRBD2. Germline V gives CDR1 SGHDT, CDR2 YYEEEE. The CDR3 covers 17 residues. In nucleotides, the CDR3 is TGTGCCAGCATCAGGACTAGCGGGAGGGCCTCGGGAGAGATCCAGTACTTC. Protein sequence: CASIRTSGRASGEIQYF.

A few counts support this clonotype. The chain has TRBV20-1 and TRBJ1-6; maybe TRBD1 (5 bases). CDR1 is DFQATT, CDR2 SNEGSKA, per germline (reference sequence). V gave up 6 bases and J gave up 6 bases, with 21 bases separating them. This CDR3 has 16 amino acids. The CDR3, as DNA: TGCAGTGCCACCCTCCTGGTGTTGACAGTTAATTCACCCCTCCACTTT. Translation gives CSATLLVLTVNSPLHF.

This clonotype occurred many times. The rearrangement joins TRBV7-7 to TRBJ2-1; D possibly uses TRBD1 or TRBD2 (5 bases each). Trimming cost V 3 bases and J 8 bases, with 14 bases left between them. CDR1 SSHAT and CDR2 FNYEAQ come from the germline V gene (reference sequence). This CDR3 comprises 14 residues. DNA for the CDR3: TGTGCCAGCAGCTTTCTCGGGGCCAATGATGAGCAGTTCTTC. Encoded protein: CASSFLGANDEQFF. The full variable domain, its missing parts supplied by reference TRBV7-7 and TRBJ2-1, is GAGVSQSPRYKVTKRGQDVTLRCDPISSHATLYWYQQALGQGPEFLTYFNYEAQPDKSGLPSDRFSAERPEGSISTLTIQRTEQRDSAMYRCASSFLGANDEQFFGPGTRLTVL.

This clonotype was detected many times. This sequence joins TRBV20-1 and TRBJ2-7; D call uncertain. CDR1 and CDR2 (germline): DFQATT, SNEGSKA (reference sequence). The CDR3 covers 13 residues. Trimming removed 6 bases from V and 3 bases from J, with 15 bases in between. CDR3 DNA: TGCAGTGCCCCCCGGCGGCCCGGCTACGAGCAGTACTTC. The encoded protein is CSAPRRPGYEQYF.

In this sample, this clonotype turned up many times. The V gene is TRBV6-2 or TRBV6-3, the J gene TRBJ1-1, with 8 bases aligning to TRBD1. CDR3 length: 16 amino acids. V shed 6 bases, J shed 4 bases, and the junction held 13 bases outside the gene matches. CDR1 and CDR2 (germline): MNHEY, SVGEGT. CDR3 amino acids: CASRRQGPLSPTEAFF. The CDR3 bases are TGTGCCAGCAGGAGACAGGGGCCCTTAAGCCCCACTGAAGCTTTCTTT.